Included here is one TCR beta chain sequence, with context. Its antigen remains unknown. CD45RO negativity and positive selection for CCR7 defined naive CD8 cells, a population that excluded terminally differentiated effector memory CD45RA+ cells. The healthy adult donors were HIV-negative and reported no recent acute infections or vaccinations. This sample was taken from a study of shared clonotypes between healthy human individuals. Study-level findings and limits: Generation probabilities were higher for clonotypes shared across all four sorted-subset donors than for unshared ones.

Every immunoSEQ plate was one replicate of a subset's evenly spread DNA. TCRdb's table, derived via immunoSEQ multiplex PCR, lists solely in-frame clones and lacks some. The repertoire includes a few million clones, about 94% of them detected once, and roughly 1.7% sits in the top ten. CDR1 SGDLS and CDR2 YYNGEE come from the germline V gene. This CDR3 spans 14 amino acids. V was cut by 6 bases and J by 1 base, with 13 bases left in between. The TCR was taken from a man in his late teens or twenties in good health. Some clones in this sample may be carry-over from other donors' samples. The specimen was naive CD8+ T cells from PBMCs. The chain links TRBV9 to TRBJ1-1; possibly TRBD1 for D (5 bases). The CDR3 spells CASIGGAGNTEAFF. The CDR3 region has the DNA TGTGCCAGCATAGGTGGGGCGGGGAACACTGAAGCTTTCTTT. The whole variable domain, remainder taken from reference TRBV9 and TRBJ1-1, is DSGVTQTPKHLITATGQRVTLRCSPRSGDLSVYWYQQSLDQGLQFLIQYYNGEERAKGNILERFSAQQFPDLHSELNLSSLELGDSALYFCASIGGAGNTEAFFGQGTRLTVV.